This TCR beta chain came from a study of blood T cell repertoires in COVID-19. At the level of the study: COVID-19 samples, acute and convalescent, were from the United States, Italy and Spain.

Per the original data handling: Estimated nucleated cell counts came from reference gene primer amplification. Sequencing used immunoSEQ multiplex PCR; TCRdb keeps in-frame clones, though not all of them. Clone size and V and J calls were adopted from that table, with D and trimming inferred from the DNA. The sample includes 380,000 or so clones, roughly 88% of them seen just once. The CDR3 loop spans 15 amino acids. Trimming took 5 bases from V and 5 from J, leaving 16 bases between them. Germline V gene data show CDR1 as MGHRA and CDR2 as YSYEKL. The chain couples TRBV4-1 to TRBJ1-5; D not certain. This sequence was found in a woman aged 40-49 years with acute COVID-19. Sequenced: PBMCs or T cells enriched from blood (not recorded which). The CDR3 DNA follows: TGCGCCAGCAGCTCGACCACTACGGAAGATCAGCCCCAGCATTTT. Its translation: CASSSTTTEDQPQHF.